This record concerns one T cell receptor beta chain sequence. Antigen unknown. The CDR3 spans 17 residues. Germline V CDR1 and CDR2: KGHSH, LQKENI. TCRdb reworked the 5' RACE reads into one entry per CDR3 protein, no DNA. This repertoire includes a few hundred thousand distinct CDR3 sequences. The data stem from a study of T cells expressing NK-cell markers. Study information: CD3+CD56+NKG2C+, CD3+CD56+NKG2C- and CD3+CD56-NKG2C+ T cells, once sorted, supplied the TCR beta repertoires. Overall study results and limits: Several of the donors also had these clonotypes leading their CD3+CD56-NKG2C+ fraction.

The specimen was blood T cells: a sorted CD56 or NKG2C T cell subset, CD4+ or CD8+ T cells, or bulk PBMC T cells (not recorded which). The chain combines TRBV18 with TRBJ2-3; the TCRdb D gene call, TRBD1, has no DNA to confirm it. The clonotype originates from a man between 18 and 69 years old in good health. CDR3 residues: CASSTSSGTLSTDTQYF.